This T cell receptor (beta chain) originates from a study of Graves' ophthalmopathy and Graves' hyperthyroidism. Study summary: Prior to any treatment, peripheral blood was collected at the time of initial diagnosis.

Trimming stripped 5 bases from V and 1 base from J, with 12 bases between. CDR1 is SEHNR, CDR2 FQNEAQ, per germline (reference sequence). The CDR3 is 14 amino acids. Points on this clonotype: No antigen is known for it.

The study's findings and limits: This model predicted ophthalmopathy progression (sensitivity 70% to 71%, specificity about 72%). Blood also harbored most expanded thyroid clonotypes above 0.001 frequency.

Using RNA transcripts, the TCR beta CDR3 regions were amplified. A first-round RT-PCR used HTBI primers, followed by a second-round multiplex PCR. Via MiXCR, TCRdb re-called the multiplex PCR reads, giving one row per CDR3 protein. Among roughly 700,000 distinct CDR3 sequences, around 40% were seen once, and the ten largest hold roughly 45%. The TCR originated in an adult man with Graves' ophthalmopathy. Sequenced input: peripheral blood. This sequence joins TRBV7-9 and TRBJ2-7; TRBD2 might be the D (5 bases). CDR3 coding DNA: TGTGCCAGCAGCCACGCGGGCAGTTCCTACGAGCAGTACTTC. Its translation is CASSHAGSSYEQYF.